This TCR beta chain came from a study of T cells in Graves' hyperthyroidism and ophthalmopathy. Overall study: Peripheral blood was collected at initial diagnosis, before any treatment.

Those patients with uncontrolled infection, other autoimmune disease, pregnancy or lactation were excluded. About 9.4 ml fresh peripheral blood yielded the PBMCs. What was amplified from RNA transcripts were TCR beta CDR3 regions. First-round RT-PCR targeting the TCR CDR3 was performed with the HTBI primer set. TCRdb re-derived calls from the multiplex PCR reads in MiXCR, one entry per CDR3 protein. The sample lists 400,000 to 500,000 distinct CDR3 sequences; around 15% were seen once. This clonotype occurred many times. In germline, CDR1 is SQVTM, CDR2 ANQGSEA. There are 13 residues in the CDR3. V lost 6 bases and J lost 4, with 13 bases in between.

The sample was blood. V is TRBV29-1 and J is TRBJ2-1; D gene unclear. The receptor was derived from a woman aged 18-30 years with Graves' hyperthyroidism. The CDR3, as DNA: TGCAGCGTCCAGCATGGGGATTACAATGAGCAGTTCTTC. It specifies CSVQHGDYNEQFF.